One and the same sample provided the 23 T cell receptor beta chains below, sequenced in a study of identical twins. MiXCR was run by TCRdb on the 5' RACE reads, yielding one entry per CDR3 protein. The table has just under 650,000 distinct CDR3 sequences, about 7.1% seen once; the top ten hold 1.5% to 2%. The same specimen was also included in a second study, on yellow fever vaccine responses in identical twins.

The sample comprised PBMCs. The receptors originated from a woman between 18 and 30 years old in good health.

This clonotype was detected a few times. The rearrangement links TRBV6-5 to TRBJ1-2; D unclear. The germline V and J ends were trimmed by 2 bases and 7 bases, with 8 bases remaining between them. This CDR3 spans 12 amino acids. Germline-derived CDR1 and CDR2 are MNHEY and SVGAGI. Here the CDR3 reads CASSYHGVGYTF. As DNA, the CDR3 is TGTGCCAGCAGTTACCACGGGGTTGGCTACACCTTC.

This clonotype was picked up many times. The J gene is TRBJ2-1, the V gene TRBV6-2 or TRBV6-3; D assignment may be TRBD1 or TRBD2 (5 bases each). The ends were cut back, 7 bases at V and 8 bases at J, with 18 bases in the middle. This CDR3 region has 14 residues. Germline V CDR1 and CDR2: MNHEY, SVGEGT. In DNA form, the CDR3 reads TGTGCCAGCACCGACTACCGACAGAGCCATGAGCAGTTCTTC. This gives the protein CASTDYRQSHEQFF.

A few counts support this clonotype. V is TRBV7-9 and J is TRBJ2-1; 7 bases line up with TRBD1. CDR1 and CDR2 from the germline V gene are SEHNR and FQNEAQ (reference sequence). V lost 0 bases and J lost 9; bases outside the gene matches: 5. This CDR3 has 14 residues. The CDR3 coding sequence is TGTGCCAGCAGCTTAGCGCAAGGGGGCCTTGAGCAGTTCTTC. This translates into CASSLAQGGLEQFF.

The chain combines TRBV12-3 or TRBV12-4 with TRBJ2-3; 7 bases agree with TRBD2. Losses at the gene ends were 4 bases for V and 0 bases for J; bases not matched to a gene: 4. This CDR3 is built from 15 residues. The CDR3 region is CASSSRRGSTDTQYF. CDR3 nucleotide sequence: TGTGCCAGCAGTTCCCGGCGGGGGAGCACAGATACGCAGTATTTT.

This rearrangement joins TRBV10-3 to TRBJ2-2; maybe TRBD1 (6 bases). This CDR3 contains 16 residues. The germline CDR1 and CDR2 sequences are ENHRY and SYGVKD. V lost 0 bases and J lost 2, with 10 bases in between. CDR3 DNA sequence: TGTGCCATCAGTGAGTCGACAGGCGTAAACACCGGGGAGCTGTTTTTT. Its translation is CAISESTGVNTGELFF.

The CDR3 here is CASSLALTSGGNEQFF. For the CDR3, the DNA is TGTGCCAGCAGTTTAGCGCTGACTAGCGGAGGGAATGAGCAGTTCTTC. V gene TRBV12-3 or TRBV12-4 combines with J gene TRBJ2-1; 9 positions agree with TRBD2. The CDR3 spans 16 residues. J was trimmed by 7 bases and V by 0 bases; bases with no gene match: 7.

The genes are TRBV29-1 and TRBJ2-1, with 14 bases identical to TRBD2. The J segment lost 10 bases and the V segment lost 3 bases, leaving 8 bases of the junction unmatched. This CDR3 is built from 15 residues. The V gene's germline CDR1 is SQVTM and CDR2 ANQGSEA. CDR3 DNA sequence: TGCAGCGTTGACCGAGGGACTAGCGGGAGAGTGGAGCAGTTCTTC. Protein sequence: CSVDRGTSGRVEQFF.

The V gene is TRBV27, the J gene TRBJ2-7; TRBD1 might be the D (5 bases). This CDR3 has 14 residues. Trimming removed 6 bases at V and 2 bases at J, with 14 bases between. Germline V gene data show CDR1 as MNHEY and CDR2 as SMNVEV (reference sequence). CDR3 region: CASSWGRPPYEQYF. Written as DNA, the CDR3 is TGTGCCAGCAGCTGGGGCCGTCCCCCCTACGAGCAGTACTTC.

This chain connects TRBV7-3 to TRBJ2-5; 8 bases match TRBD2. The CDR3 extends over 13 amino acids. V lost 5 bases to trimming and J lost 7 bases; unmatched junction nucleotides: 6. Germline-derived CDR1 and CDR2 are SGHTA and FQGTGA. The CDR3 sequence is CASSTLADGTQYF. The CDR3 nucleotides are TGTGCCAGCAGCACACTAGCGGACGGGACCCAGTACTTC.

Many counts were recorded for this clonotype. The gene calls are TRBV4-1 and TRBJ2-1, with TRBD1 matching over 7 bases. Germline assignment: CDR1 MGHRA and CDR2 YSYEKL. This CDR3 is built from 15 residues. Trimming cost V 4 bases and J 3 bases; bases outside gene matches: 6. The CDR3 DNA follows: TGCGCCAGCAGCCCCGGGCAGGGGGTCTACAATGAGCAGTTCTTC. Translation gives CASSPGQGVYNEQFF.

This clonotype was detected only a few times. V is TRBV4-1 and J is TRBJ2-3; D is possibly TRBD2 (6 bases). Germline V gene lookup returns CDR1 MGHRA and CDR2 YSYEKL. Trimming shortened V by 10 bases and J by 0 bases, and 20 bases separated the two germline ends. The CDR3 consists of 16 residues. The DNA of the CDR3 is TGCGCCATCTCAGAAGGGACTCACCCTAGCACAGATACGCAGTATTTT. Amino acids: CAISEGTHPSTDTQYF.

This clonotype was detected ten times or more. The chain recombines TRBV5-1 with TRBJ2-5; the D gene could be TRBD1 or TRBD2 (5 bases each). The CDR3 is made up of 14 amino acids. Trimming removed 4 bases from V and 2 bases from J, with 12 bases in between. Germline values: CDR1 SGHRS, CDR2 YFSETQ. The CDR3 reads CASSLRDQQETQYF. The CDR3 nucleotides are TGCGCCAGCAGCCTCCGGGACCAACAAGAGACCCAGTACTTC.

The CDR3 region is CASSTQMNTEAFF. In DNA, the CDR3 is TGTGCCAGCAGCACACAGATGAACACTGAAGCTTTCTTT. This chain links TRBV6-1 with TRBJ1-1; no reliable D call. The CDR3 runs 13 residues. Between the trimmed V and J ends, which lost 6 bases and 0 bases, there was a span of 8 bases. Germline-derived CDR1 and CDR2 are MNHNS and SASEGT.

This clonotype has a count of ten or more. The chain combines TRBV9 with TRBJ2-1, with TRBD2 matching 15 bases. This CDR3 is built from 16 residues. V shed 0 bases, J shed 14 bases, and the junction held 9 bases outside the gene matches. CDR1 and CDR2 (germline): SGDLS, YYNGEE. The DNA for the CDR3 is TGTGCCAGCAGCGTAGGACCGGGACTAGCGGGAGGATTTGAGTTCTTC. Its translation: CASSVGPGLAGGFEFF.

This clonotype appeared a few times. The chain couples TRBV27 to TRBJ1-1, with D uncertain. CDR1 and CDR2 (germline): MNHEY, SMNVEV (reference sequence). The CDR3 contains 15 residues. V gave up 3 bases and J gave up 0 bases, with 11 bases separating them. CDR3 protein: CASSFSGHLNTEAFF. Here the CDR3 DNA reads TGTGCCAGCAGTTTTTCAGGCCACTTGAACACTGAAGCTTTCTTT.

The gene calls are TRBV7-2 and TRBJ2-3; D not certain. This CDR3 has 12 amino acids. V was clipped by 4 bases and J by 6 bases, with 8 bases between them. Germline V CDR1 and CDR2: SGHTA, FQGNSA. CDR3: CASSSGMDTQYF. The CDR3 bases are TGTGCCAGCAGCTCGGGCATGGATACGCAGTATTTT.

This clonotype was seen repeatedly, ten times or more. The V gene is TRBV3-1, the J gene TRBJ2-2, with D tentatively TRBD2 (6 bases). Germline V gives CDR1 LGHDT, CDR2 YNNKEL (reference sequence). The V end lost 4 bases, the J end lost 1 base, and 10 bases lay between the germline ends. This CDR3 spans 15 amino acids. The CDR3 DNA sequence: TGTGCCAGCAGCCGGGCCGGGGGGAACACCGGGGAGCTGTTTTTT. Translated: CASSRAGGNTGELFF.

In its sample, this clonotype was seen a few times. In DNA form, the CDR3 reads TGCAGCGCAACACCCCGGGACAGGGGTGGCAATGAGCAGTTCTTC. Translation: CSATPRDRGGNEQFF. The chain combines TRBV29-1 with TRBJ2-1, with 10 bases lining up with TRBD1. V shed 7 bases, J shed 6 bases, and the junction held 12 bases outside the gene matches. Germline lookup yields CDR1 SQVTM and CDR2 ANQGSEA. The CDR3 is 15 amino acids.

This clonotype has ten or more counts. This chain links TRBV10-3 with TRBJ1-1; D is possibly TRBD1 (6 bases). V was cut by 9 bases and J by 3 bases, with 11 bases left in between. The CDR3 covers 12 residues. Germline CDR1 reads ENHRY; CDR2 reads SYGVKD. This CDR3 is CAIQGGDTEAFF. The CDR3 DNA reads as TGTGCCATACAGGGAGGAGACACTGAAGCTTTCTTT.

This rearrangement joins TRBV2 to TRBJ2-5, with 7 bases fitting TRBD2. J gave up 5 bases and V 6 bases, and 3 bases lay outside the gene matches. Looked up from germline, CDR1 is SNHLY and CDR2 is FYNNEI. The length of the CDR3 is 12 residues. Written as DNA, the CDR3 is TGTGCCAGCAGCTGGACTAGTGAGACCCAGTACTTC. Translated, it gives CASSWTSETQYF.

This clonotype has a count of ten or more. J is TRBJ2-1 and V is TRBV5-4; TRBD2 matches at 10 bases. CDR1 and CDR2 (germline): SGHNT, YYREEE (reference sequence). The CDR3 length is 20 residues. The ends lost 0 bases at V and 4 bases at J; junction bases unmatched: 16. The CDR3 loop is CASSLGSSGRARRRYNEQFF. Written as DNA, the CDR3 is TGTGCCAGCAGCTTGGGTTCCAGCGGGAGGGCCAGACGTAGGTACAATGAGCAGTTCTTC.

This clonotype has a handful of counts. The chain links TRBV14 to TRBJ1-6, with 11 nucleotides matching TRBD1. This CDR3 is 15 amino acids long. Looked up from germline, CDR1 is SGHDN and CDR2 is FVKESK. V gave up 3 bases and J gave up 6 bases; unmatched junction bases: 1. Here the CDR3 DNA reads TGTGCCAGCAGCCAGGGGACAGGGGGTAATTCACCCCTCCACTTT. Protein product: CASSQGTGGNSPLHF.

This clonotype was picked up many times. The chain links TRBV4-2 to TRBJ2-7; 10 bases are shared with TRBD1. CDR1 and CDR2 (germline): LGHNA, YNFKEQ. Germline trimming cut 0 bases from V and 5 bases from J; bases unmatched to any gene: 7. This CDR3 contains 16 residues. The CDR3 bases are TGTGCCAGCAGCCAAGATTACGGGACAGGGGCCGACGAGCAGTACTTC. This codes for CASSQDYGTGADEQYF.